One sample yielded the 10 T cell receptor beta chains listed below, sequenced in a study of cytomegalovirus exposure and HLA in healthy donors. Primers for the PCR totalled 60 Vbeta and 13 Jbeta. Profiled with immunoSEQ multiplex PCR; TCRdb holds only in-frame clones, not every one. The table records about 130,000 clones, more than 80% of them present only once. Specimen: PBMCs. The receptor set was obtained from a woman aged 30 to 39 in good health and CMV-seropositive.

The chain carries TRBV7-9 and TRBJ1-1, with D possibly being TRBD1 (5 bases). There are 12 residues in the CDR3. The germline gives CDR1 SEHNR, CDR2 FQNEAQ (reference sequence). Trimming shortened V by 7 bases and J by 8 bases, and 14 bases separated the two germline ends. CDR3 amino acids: CASNWGGLEAFF. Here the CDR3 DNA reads TGTGCCAGCAACTGGGGGGGTCTGGAAGCTTTCTTT. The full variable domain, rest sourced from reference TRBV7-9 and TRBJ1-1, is DTGVSQNPRHKITKRGQNVTFRCDPISEHNRLYWYRQTLGQGPEFLTYFQNEAQLEKSRLLSDRFSAERPKGSFSTLEIQRTEQGDSAMYLCASNWGGLEAFFGQGTRLTVV.

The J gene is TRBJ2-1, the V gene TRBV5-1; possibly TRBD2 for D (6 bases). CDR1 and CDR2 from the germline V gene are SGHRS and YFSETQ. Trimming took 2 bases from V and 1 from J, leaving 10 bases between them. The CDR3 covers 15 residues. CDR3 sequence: CASSFGGSSYNEQFF. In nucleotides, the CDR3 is TGCGCCAGCAGCTTCGGGGGTAGTTCCTACAATGAGCAGTTCTTC.

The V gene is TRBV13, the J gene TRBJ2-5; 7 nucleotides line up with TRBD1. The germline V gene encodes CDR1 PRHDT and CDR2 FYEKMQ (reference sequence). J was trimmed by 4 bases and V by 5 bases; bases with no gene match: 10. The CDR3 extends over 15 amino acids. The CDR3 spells CASSHGKGARETQYF. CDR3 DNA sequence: TGTGCCAGCAGCCACGGCAAGGGGGCGAGAGAGACCCAGTACTTC.

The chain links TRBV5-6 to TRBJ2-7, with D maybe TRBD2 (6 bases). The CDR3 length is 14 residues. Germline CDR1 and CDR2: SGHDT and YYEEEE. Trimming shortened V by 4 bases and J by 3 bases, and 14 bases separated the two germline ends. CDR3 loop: CASSPRGWYYEQYF. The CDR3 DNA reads TGTGCCAGCAGCCCCCGGGGGTGGTACTACGAGCAGTACTTC.

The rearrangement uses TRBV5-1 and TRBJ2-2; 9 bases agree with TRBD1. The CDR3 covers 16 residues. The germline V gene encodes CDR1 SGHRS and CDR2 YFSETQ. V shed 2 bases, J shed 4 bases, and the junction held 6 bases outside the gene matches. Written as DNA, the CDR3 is TGCGCCAGCAGCTTAAACAGGGGGCCCACCACCGGGGAGCTGTTTTTT. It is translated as CASSLNRGPTTGELFF.

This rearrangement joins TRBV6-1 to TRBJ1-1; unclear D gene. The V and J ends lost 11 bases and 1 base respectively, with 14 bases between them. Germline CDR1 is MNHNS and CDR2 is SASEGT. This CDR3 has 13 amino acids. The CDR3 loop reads CAGLLYPNTEAFF. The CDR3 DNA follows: TGTGCCGGCCTTTTATACCCGAACACTGAAGCTTTCTTT.

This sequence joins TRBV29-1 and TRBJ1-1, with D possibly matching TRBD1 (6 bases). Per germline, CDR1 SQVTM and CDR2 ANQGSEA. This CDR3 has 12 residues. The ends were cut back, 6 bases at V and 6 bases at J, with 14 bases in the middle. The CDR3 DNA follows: TGCAGCGTCGTTGGGGGGGGCCCTGAAGCTTTCTTT. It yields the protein CSVVGGGPEAFF.

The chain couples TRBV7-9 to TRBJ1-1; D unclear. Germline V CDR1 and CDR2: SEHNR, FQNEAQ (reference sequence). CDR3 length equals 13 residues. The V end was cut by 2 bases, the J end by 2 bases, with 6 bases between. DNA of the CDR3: TGTGCCAGCAGCTTACAGGCCAACACTGAAGCTTTCTTT. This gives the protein CASSLQANTEAFF.

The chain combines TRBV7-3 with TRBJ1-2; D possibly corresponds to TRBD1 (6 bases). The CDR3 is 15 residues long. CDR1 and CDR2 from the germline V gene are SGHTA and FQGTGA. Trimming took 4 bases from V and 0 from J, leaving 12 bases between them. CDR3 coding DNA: TGTGCCAGCAGCTCTCACAGGGTAGCTAACTATGGCTACACCTTC. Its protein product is CASSSHRVANYGYTF.

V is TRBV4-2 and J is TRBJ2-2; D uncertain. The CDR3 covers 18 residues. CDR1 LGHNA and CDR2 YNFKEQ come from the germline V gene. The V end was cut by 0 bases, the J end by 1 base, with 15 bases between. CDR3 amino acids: CASSQEEDFPGNTGELFF. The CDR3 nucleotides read TGTGCCAGCAGCCAAGAGGAAGACTTTCCGGGGAACACCGGGGAGCTGTTTTTT.